This entry is about one T cell receptor beta chain. This clonotype was seen more than once but under ten times. The target of this receptor is not known. No per-base quality is available; no much larger clone lies one base away. Sample treatment or condition, as interpreted from the label and publication: allogeneic hematopoietic cell transplantation with graft depleted of TCRalphabeta T cells and CD19 B cells. The children who served as transplant recipients had been given grafts of TCRalphabeta/CD19-depleted allogeneic hematopoietic cells. The sample is drawn from a study of T-cell reconstitution after alpha-beta-depleted transplantation in children (dated by TCRdb to the mid-2010s). In the study overall: The study quantitatively tracked T-cell immune reconstitution after TCRalphabeta/CD19-depleted allogeneic hematopoietic cell transplantation in children using TCR repertoire profiling. The full study reports these points: The apparently early alphabetaT-cell count recovery about two months after transplant was reportedly dependent on only several hundred rapidly expanded clones derived from non-depleted graft cells. Over the following months the frequencies of hyperexpanded clones went down, and after one year T-cell counts and TCRbeta diversity were mostly credited to newly produced T cells. In some patients, the high TCRbeta diversity seen at day 60 was put down to recipient T cells and intrathymic progenitors that had survived conditioning.

The library was made by PCR. Sequencing was performed on an Illumina HiSeq 2500. TCR library preparation used molecular barcoding, with unique molecular identifiers applied to normalize quantification of the TCRbeta repertoire. In-frame beta chains were kept once TCRdb had trimmed the public reads at Q25 with fastp and called clones with MiXCR. Entries that share a CDR3 protein sequence are merged under the most common genes and DNA. Counted in this sample were about 240,000 distinct CDR3 sequences; around 25% of them appeared once. The leading ten clones occupy about 2.8% of the sample. Inclusive of the bounding cysteine and phenylalanine, the CDR3 is 18 residues long. CDR3 DNA only is kept here, 54 bases in frame from base 1.

The TCR comes from a girl aged 2 to 9 with Fanconi anemia, due to receive a stem cell transplant. The rearrangement combines TRBV21-1 with TRBJ2-3; the D segment call TRBD1 is taken from the table without a DNA check. TRBV21-1 is deemed a pseudogene. The sample was PBMCs, taken before TCRalphabeta/CD19-depleted stem cell transplant. DNA sequence: TGTGCCAGCCCCCCATGTCGGGGAGGCGGGACTAGCACAGATACGCAGTATTTT. Its translation reads: CASPPCRGGGTSTDTQYF.